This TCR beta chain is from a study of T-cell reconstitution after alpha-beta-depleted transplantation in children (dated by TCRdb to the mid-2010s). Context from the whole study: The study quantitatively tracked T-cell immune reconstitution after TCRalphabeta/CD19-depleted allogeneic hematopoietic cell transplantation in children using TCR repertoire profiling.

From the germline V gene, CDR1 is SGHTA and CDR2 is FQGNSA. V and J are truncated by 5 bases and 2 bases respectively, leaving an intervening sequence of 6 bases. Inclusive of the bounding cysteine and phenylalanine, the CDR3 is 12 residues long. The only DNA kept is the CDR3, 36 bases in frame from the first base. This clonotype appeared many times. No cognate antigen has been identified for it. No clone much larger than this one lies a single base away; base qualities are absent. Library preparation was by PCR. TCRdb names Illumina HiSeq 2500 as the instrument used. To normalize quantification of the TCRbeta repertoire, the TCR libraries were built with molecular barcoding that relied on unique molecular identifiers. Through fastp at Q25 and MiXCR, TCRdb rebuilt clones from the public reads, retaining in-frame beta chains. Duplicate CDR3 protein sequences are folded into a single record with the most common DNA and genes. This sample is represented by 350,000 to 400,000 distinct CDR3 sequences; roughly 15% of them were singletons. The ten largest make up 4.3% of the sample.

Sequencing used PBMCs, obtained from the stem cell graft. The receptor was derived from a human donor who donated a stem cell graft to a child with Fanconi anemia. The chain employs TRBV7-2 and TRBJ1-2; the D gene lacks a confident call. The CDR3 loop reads CASSQVNYGYTF. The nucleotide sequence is TGTGCCAGCAGCCAAGTGAACTATGGCTACACCTTC.